These T cell receptor beta chains were read from a single sample in a study of Graves' ophthalmopathy and Graves' hyperthyroidism. TCRdb reprocessed the multiplex PCR reads with MiXCR, giving one entry per CDR3 protein. The sample has 200,000 to 300,000 distinct CDR3 sequences; around 42% are singletons. Material: peripheral blood. These receptor sequences come from an adult man with Graves' ophthalmopathy. Each CDR3 is given with its conserved first and last residue. A D gene is named only where the DNA matches it firmly. Some rows have no size entry. The others give once, few or many, or a class for an expanded clone.

j_gene,d_gene,v_gene,abundance,CDR3aa,CDR3nt
TRBJ2-2,TRBD1,TRBV6-5,-,CASSYSGTGKTGELFF,TGTGCCAGCAGTTACTCCGGGACAGGGAAAACCGGGGAGCTGTTTTTT
TRBJ1-2,TRBD1,TRBV12-3/TRBV12-4,few,CASSPNPGQVDTF,TGTGCCAGCAGTCCAAACCCCGGACAGGTCGACACCTTC
TRBJ2-2,-,TRBV15,-,CATSGGTTNTGELFF,TGTGCCACCAGTGGAGGGACGACTAACACCGGGGAGCTGTTTTTT
TRBJ1-4,-,TRBV9,-,CASSADLAGDEKLFF,TGTGCCAGCAGTGCAGACTTAGCCGGAGATGAAAAACTGTTTTTT
TRBJ2-7,TRBD1,TRBV20-1,-,CSAKRTGVYEQYF,TGCAGTGCCAAAAGGACAGGTGTGTACGAGCAGTACTTC
TRBJ2-7,-,TRBV29-1,few,CSVELDGAYEQYF,TGCAGCGTTGAACTAGACGGAGCATACGAGCAGTACTTC
TRBJ1-5,-,TRBV24-1,many,CATSDPSAPSNQPQHF,TGTGCCACCAGTGATCCCAGTGCCCCTAGCAATCAGCCCCAGCATTTT
TRBJ1-2,-,TRBV12-3/TRBV12-4,-,CASSVRGGGGVYGYTF,TGTGCCAGCAGCGTACGGGGCGGGGGGGGCGTCTATGGCTACACCTTC
TRBJ1-5,-,TRBV2,-,CASSQGGGNQPQHF,TGTGCCAGCTCACAGGGTGGTGGCAATCAGCCCCAGCATTTT
TRBJ1-1,TRBD1,TRBV2,once,CASTGTGVTEAFF,TGTGCCAGCACCGGGACAGGGGTCACTGAAGCTTTCTTT
TRBJ1-2,TRBD1,TRBV5-5,-,CASSETGEHYGYTF,TGTGCCAGCAGCGAAACAGGGGAACACTATGGCTACACCTTC
TRBJ1-2,-,TRBV30,once,CAWSVGLPYGYTF,TGTGCCTGGAGTGTAGGTCTCCCCTATGGCTACACCTTC
TRBJ2-7,TRBD1,TRBV10-1,many,CASGQGTYEQYF,TGCGCCAGTGGACAGGGTACCTACGAGCAGTACTTC
TRBJ1-5,TRBD1,TRBV20-1,-,CSAGTGKYSNQPQHF,TGCAGTGCCGGGACAGGAAAGTATAGCAATCAGCCCCAGCATTTT
TRBJ2-2,-,TRBV9,-,CASNLDTGELFF,TGTGCCAGCAACCTTGACACCGGGGAGCTGTTTTTT
TRBJ1-6,-,TRBV14,-,CASSLNSGRNSPLHF,TGTGCCAGCAGCCTTAACAGCGGGAGGAATTCACCCCTCCACTTT
TRBJ2-2,-,TRBV13,-,CASSGAGELFF,TGTGCCAGCAGCGGGGCCGGGGAGCTGTTTTTT
TRBJ2-1,-,TRBV2,-,CASSGGGTVQFF,TGTGCCAGCAGTGGAGGAGGGACAGTGCAGTTCTTC
TRBJ2-2,TRBD1,TRBV24-1,-,CATSDPYPGTENTGELFF,TGTGCCACCAGTGATCCTTACCCAGGGACAGAGAACACCGGGGAGCTGTTTTTT
TRBJ1-1,-,TRBV6-6,-,CASSYGGAEAFF,TGTGCCAGCAGTTACGGAGGGGCTGAAGCTTTCTTT
TRBJ2-2,-,TRBV7-6,few,CASSPNYETGELFF,TGTGCCAGCAGCCCAAACTACGAGACCGGGGAGCTGTTTTTT
TRBJ1-2,-,TRBV29-1,-,CSVNNYGYTF,TGCAGCGTTAATAACTATGGCTACACCTTC
TRBJ2-3,-,TRBV2,-,CASSDTRVSDTQYF,TGTGCCAGCAGTGATACCAGAGTCTCAGATACGCAGTATTTT
TRBJ2-7,TRBD2,TRBV27,-,CASSIRGGEQYF,TGTGCCAGCAGTATCCGGGGGGGGGAGCAGTACTTC
TRBJ2-7,-,TRBV4-1,many,CASSQALQYEQYF,TGCGCCAGCAGCCAAGCTCTACAGTACGAGCAGTACTTC
TRBJ1-1,-,TRBV7-2,-,CASSGRMNTEAFF,TGTGCCAGCAGCGGACGAATGAACACTGAAGCTTTCTTT
TRBJ2-7,TRBD1,TRBV29-1,few,CSVEDPGTGVQDEQYF,TGCAGCGTTGAAGATCCCGGGACAGGAGTTCAGGACGAGCAGTACTTC
TRBJ1-1,TRBD1,TRBV28,few,CASSSWDRMGTEAFF,TGTGCCAGCAGTTCTTGGGACAGGATGGGCACTGAAGCTTTCTTT
TRBJ1-1,TRBD1,TRBV10-3,few,CAIRDRENTEAFF,TGTGCCATCAGAGACAGGGAGAACACTGAAGCTTTCTTT
TRBJ2-7,TRBD1,TRBV10-3,-,CASGVQGAEGNEQYF,TGTGCTAGCGGAGTACAGGGGGCGGAGGGGAACGAGCAGTACTTC
TRBJ2-7,TRBD2,TRBV15,few,CATSREMEFSGASYEQYF,TGTGCCACCAGCAGAGAGATGGAGTTTAGCGGGGCCTCCTACGAGCAGTACTTC
TRBJ2-6,-,TRBV12-3/TRBV12-4,many,CASSDGANVLTF,TGTGCCAGCAGTGACGGGGCCAACGTCCTGACTTTC
TRBJ2-5,-,TRBV2,-,CASSERFGETQYF,TGTGCCAGCAGTGAAAGGTTCGGAGAGACCCAGTACTTC
TRBJ2-5,TRBD1,TRBV5-5,-,CASSAGAQGAQETQYF,TGTGCCAGCAGCGCAGGGGCCCAGGGGGCGCAAGAGACCCAGTACTTC
TRBJ1-5,TRBD1,TRBV20-1,-,CSARDDRGGQPQHF,TGCAGTGCTAGAGACGACAGGGGTGGACAGCCCCAGCATTTT
TRBJ1-4,-,TRBV2,-,CASTPETNEKLFF,TGTGCCAGCACCCCAGAAACTAATGAAAAACTGTTTTTT
TRBJ1-1,-,TRBV10-3,-,CASSPPTGNTEAFF,TGTGCCAGCAGCCCCCCGACAGGGAACACTGAAGCTTTCTTT
TRBJ2-6,-,TRBV7-2,-,CASSRRSGANVLTF,TGTGCCAGCAGTCGGAGATCTGGGGCCAACGTCCTGACTTTC
TRBJ2-7,-,TRBV29-1,-,CSVEQGGEQYF,TGCAGCGTTGAACAGGGAGGCGAGCAGTACTTC
TRBJ1-2,-,TRBV6-4,few,CASRGDYGYTF,TGTGCCAGTAGAGGCGACTATGGCTACACCTTC
TRBJ2-7,-,TRBV9,-,CASSLGTPYEQYF,TGCGCCAGCAGCTTGGGAACACCGTACGAGCAGTACTTC
TRBJ1-4,-,TRBV19,-,CASSIEGATNEKLFF,TGTGCCAGTAGTATAGAGGGGGCAACTAATGAAAAACTGTTTTTT
TRBJ2-2,TRBD2,TRBV7-3,few,CASSPKGLAGASPGELFF,TGTGCCAGCAGCCCTAAGGGACTAGCGGGAGCAAGTCCCGGGGAGCTGTTTTTT
TRBJ1-6,TRBD1,TRBV9,-,CASSAAGTANLPLHF,TGTGCCAGCAGCGCTGCCGGGACAGCTAATTTACCCCTCCACTTT
TRBJ2-1,TRBD2,TRBV7-8,-,CASSIRSGRANEQFF,TGTGCCAGCAGCATTCGTAGCGGGAGGGCCAATGAGCAGTTCTTC
TRBJ2-7,-,TRBV12-3/TRBV12-4,-,CASSASGGAGAYEQYF,TGTGCCAGCAGCGCCTCAGGGGGCGCGGGGGCCTACGAGCAGTACTTC
TRBJ1-4,-,TRBV24-1,-,CATSGGGFNEEKLFF,TGTGCCACCAGTGGGGGGGGCTTCAACGAGGAAAAACTGTTTTTT
TRBJ2-7,-,TRBV2,-,CATALYEQYF,TGTGCCACAGCACTTTACGAGCAGTACTTC
TRBJ2-7,-,TRBV7-9,-,CASSWGWQENYEQYF,TGTGCCAGCAGCTGGGGTTGGCAGGAGAACTACGAGCAGTACTTC
TRBJ1-5,-,TRBV2,few,CASSDRVDQPQHF,TGTGCCAGCAGTGACAGGGTCGATCAGCCCCAGCATTTT
TRBJ1-2,-,TRBV6-5,few,CASTRVGGSDSNYGYTF,TGTGCCAGCACCCGGGTCGGGGGCTCTGATTCAAACTATGGCTACACCTTC
TRBJ1-2,TRBD1,TRBV6-6,-,CASRDLRDRVVYGYTF,TGTGCCAGCAGGGATCTCCGGGACAGGGTCGTCTATGGCTACACCTTC
TRBJ1-6,-,TRBV20-1,-,CSARGEDSPLHF,TGCAGTGCTAGGGGAGAGGATTCACCCCTCCACTTT
TRBJ1-2,TRBD1,TRBV7-2,few,CASSFTAGGGGYTF,TGTGCCAGCAGCTTTACCGCAGGGGGAGGTGGCTACACCTTC
TRBJ1-1,-,TRBV20-1,-,CSARVEGPNTEAFF,TGCAGTGCTAGGGTGGAGGGGCCGAACACTGAAGCTTTCTTT
TRBJ1-2,-,TRBV12-3/TRBV12-4,many,CASSSRGGYTF,TGTGCCAGCAGCTCGAGGGGTGGCTACACCTTC
TRBJ2-7,-,TRBV7-2,-,CASIQDGAYEQYF,TGTGCCAGCATCCAGGACGGGGCCTACGAGCAGTACTTC
TRBJ2-2,-,TRBV2,few,CASSQDAVPGELFF,TGTGCCAGCAGTCAAGATGCGGTCCCCGGGGAGCTGTTTTTT
TRBJ1-1,TRBD1,TRBV9,-,CASSEGTGANEAFF,TGTGCCAGCAGCGAGGGGACAGGGGCTAATGAAGCTTTCTTT
TRBJ1-5,-,TRBV20-1,-,CSAREGIWGNQPQHF,TGCAGTGCTAGAGAGGGGATTTGGGGCAATCAGCCCCAGCATTTT